The rows below give T cell receptor beta chains drawn from one sample of a study of CD8+CD57+ T cells in acquired aplastic anemia. TCRdb re-called the reads with MiXCR, one entry per CDR3 protein. The sample lists roughly 260,000 distinct CDR3 sequences; roughly half were seen once. The sample was sorted CD4+, CD8+, or CD8+CD57+ T cells (not recorded which) from PBMCs. The receptors shown here come from a human donor with aplastic anemia. Both conserved end residues are part of each CDR3. Each record gives: J gene, V gene, CDR3 protein.

J gene: TRBJ2-1; V gene: TRBV29-1; CDR3 protein: CSGGLLGNEQFF
J gene: TRBJ1-2; V gene: TRBV15; CDR3 protein: CATSSALSGRGHGYTF
J gene: TRBJ2-3; V gene: TRBV24-1; CDR3 protein: CATSDPVTSGNKWDTQYF
J gene: TRBJ1-2; V gene: TRBV24-1; CDR3 protein: CATSSSRDRGRGGYIF
J gene: TRBJ2-3; V gene: TRBV9; CDR3 protein: CASSLARAAGTDTQYF
J gene: TRBJ2-7; V gene: TRBV20-1; CDR3 protein: CSARTAREQHF
J gene: TRBJ2-7; V gene: TRBV2; CDR3 protein: CASSEGHSSYEQYF
J gene: TRBJ1-5; V gene: TRBV5-6; CDR3 protein: CASSSDRGRGGPQHF
J gene: TRBJ2-2; V gene: TRBV10-3; CDR3 protein: CASSDSSGVGGELFF
J gene: TRBJ2-7; V gene: TRBV7-9; CDR3 protein: CASSPIDQGTSNEQYF
J gene: TRBJ1-1; V gene: TRBV6-6; CDR3 protein: CASSYNSGRYTGDTEAFF
J gene: TRBJ1-2; V gene: TRBV7-8; CDR3 protein: CASSAGEFNYGYTF
J gene: TRBJ2-3; V gene: TRBV20-1; CDR3 protein: CSARVAGGTDTQYF
J gene: TRBJ2-7; V gene: TRBV20-1; CDR3 protein: CSILTGGQEQYF
J gene: TRBJ1-2; V gene: TRBV19; CDR3 protein: CASSILAYYGYTF
J gene: TRBJ2-2; V gene: TRBV12-3/TRBV12-4; CDR3 protein: CASSPTGGYTGELFF
J gene: TRBJ1-2; V gene: TRBV2; CDR3 protein: CASYETGMGYGYTF
J gene: TRBJ2-3; V gene: TRBV2; CDR3 protein: CASHDVLATDTQYF
J gene: TRBJ1-5; V gene: TRBV2; CDR3 protein: CASSLEAGRNQPQHF
J gene: TRBJ2-4; V gene: TRBV7-2; CDR3 protein: CASSQEHRASGKNIQYF
J gene: TRBJ2-1; V gene: TRBV7-9; CDR3 protein: CASRGSGGGPPNEQFF
J gene: TRBJ1-1; V gene: TRBV12-3/TRBV12-4; CDR3 protein: CASSLAGGAMNTEAFF
J gene: TRBJ1-6; V gene: TRBV7-6; CDR3 protein: CASSSARTGEASPLHF
J gene: TRBJ1-4; V gene: TRBV6-2/TRBV6-3; CDR3 protein: CASSSGTENEKLFF
J gene: TRBJ1-4; V gene: TRBV9; CDR3 protein: CASSGPTEPNEKLFF
J gene: TRBJ1-3; V gene: TRBV20-1; CDR3 protein: CSARVVDTIYF
J gene: TRBJ1-2; V gene: TRBV20-1; CDR3 protein: CSARLGGLANYGYTF
J gene: TRBJ1-6; V gene: TRBV9; CDR3 protein: CASSGGGAHYNSPLHF
J gene: TRBJ1-5; V gene: TRBV28; CDR3 protein: CATISGRVNSNQPQHF
J gene: TRBJ1-4; V gene: TRBV14; CDR3 protein: CASSQEDSPKIEKLFF
J gene: TRBJ2-3; V gene: TRBV4-1; CDR3 protein: CASSPGTSGSMNTQYF
J gene: TRBJ2-1; V gene: TRBV7-7; CDR3 protein: CASSPGRGDEQFF
J gene: TRBJ2-5; V gene: TRBV12-3/TRBV12-4; CDR3 protein: CASSTYRGWETQYF
J gene: TRBJ2-7; V gene: TRBV9; CDR3 protein: CASSVGGGEQYF
J gene: TRBJ1-1; V gene: TRBV29-1; CDR3 protein: CSVRQGLDTEAFF
J gene: TRBJ2-7; V gene: TRBV30; CDR3 protein: CAWSVAPNEQYF
J gene: TRBJ1-2; V gene: TRBV19; CDR3 protein: CASSMREGGYTF
J gene: TRBJ1-1; V gene: TRBV2; CDR3 protein: CASSSQGRNTEAFF
J gene: TRBJ2-1; V gene: TRBV7-8; CDR3 protein: CASSAELVYEQFF
J gene: TRBJ2-2; V gene: TRBV10-3; CDR3 protein: CATLGPGELFF
J gene: TRBJ1-1; V gene: TRBV15; CDR3 protein: CATSRQRTGWSEAFF
J gene: TRBJ1-1; V gene: TRBV24-1; CDR3 protein: CATSSSGREAFF
J gene: TRBJ2-2; V gene: TRBV7-7; CDR3 protein: CASSLDFTSGYTGGELFF
J gene: TRBJ2-7; V gene: TRBV28; CDR3 protein: CASQESAGENYEQYF
J gene: TRBJ1-1; V gene: TRBV7-9; CDR3 protein: CASSLVRMNTEAFF
J gene: TRBJ2-3; V gene: TRBV10-3; CDR3 protein: CAISEFPQYF
J gene: TRBJ1-5; V gene: TRBV20-1; CDR3 protein: CSASGDSNQPQHF